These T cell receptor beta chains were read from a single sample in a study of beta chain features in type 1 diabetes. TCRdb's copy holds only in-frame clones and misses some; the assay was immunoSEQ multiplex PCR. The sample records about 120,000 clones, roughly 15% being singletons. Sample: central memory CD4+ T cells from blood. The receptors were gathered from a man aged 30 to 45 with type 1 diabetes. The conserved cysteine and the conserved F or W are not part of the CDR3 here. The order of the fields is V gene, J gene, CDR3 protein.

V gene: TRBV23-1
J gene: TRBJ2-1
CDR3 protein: ASSPTEATGTSGISSYNEQF

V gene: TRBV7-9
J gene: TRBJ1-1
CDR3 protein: ASSPPFRQGTEAF

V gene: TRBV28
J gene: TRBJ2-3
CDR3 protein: ASSSTQGDMGTDTQY

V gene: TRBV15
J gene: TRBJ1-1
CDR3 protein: ATSTPPNRGSNTEAF

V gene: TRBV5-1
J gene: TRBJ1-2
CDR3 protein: ASSPGQGNGYT

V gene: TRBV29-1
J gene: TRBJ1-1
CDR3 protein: SVGHPPGEGRAF

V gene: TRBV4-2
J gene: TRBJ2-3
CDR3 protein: ASSQLGTGKSTDTQY

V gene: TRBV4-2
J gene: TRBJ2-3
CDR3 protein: ASSQEGSGGSDTQY

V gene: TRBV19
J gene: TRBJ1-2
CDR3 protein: ASPYTVNYGYT

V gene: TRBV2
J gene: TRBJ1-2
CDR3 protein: ASSGDRGNYGYT

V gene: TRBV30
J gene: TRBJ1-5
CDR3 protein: AWSGTGTLPLA

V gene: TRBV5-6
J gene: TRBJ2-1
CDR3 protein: ASSLRNEQF

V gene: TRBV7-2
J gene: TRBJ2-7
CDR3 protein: ASSLAPGDSYEQY

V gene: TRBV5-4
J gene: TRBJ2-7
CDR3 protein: ASSLGDRVHEQY

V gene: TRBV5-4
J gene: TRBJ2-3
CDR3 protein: ASSQDDGGTQY

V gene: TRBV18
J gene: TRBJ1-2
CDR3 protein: ASSPTAGRNYGYT

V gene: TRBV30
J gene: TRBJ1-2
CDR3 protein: AWSVRIANYGYT

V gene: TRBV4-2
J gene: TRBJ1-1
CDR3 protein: ASSTGNTEAF

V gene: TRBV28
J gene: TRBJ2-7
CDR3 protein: ASSSSGQQGNEQY

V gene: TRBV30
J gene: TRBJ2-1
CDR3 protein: AWRGSYNEQF

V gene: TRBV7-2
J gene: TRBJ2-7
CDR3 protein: ASSRRQGWYEQY

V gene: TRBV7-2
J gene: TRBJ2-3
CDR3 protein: ASSLVSGADTQY

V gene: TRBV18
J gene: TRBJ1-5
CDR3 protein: ASSLPFRDRGHQPQH

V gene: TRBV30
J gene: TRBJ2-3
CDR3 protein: AWSPSGASTDTQY